The 12 T cell receptor beta chains listed next were all sequenced from one sample in a study of T cell responses to AZD1222 COVID-19 vaccine. TCRdb keeps only in-frame clones here, not all; method: immunoSEQ multiplex PCR. In the table there are about 92,000 clones, around 90% of which are singletons. The material was peripheral blood, obtained on day 0 of AZD1222 vaccination. These receptors originate from an adult in good health.

The chain joins TRBV7-2 to TRBJ2-5; D ambiguous. The CDR3 is made up of 11 amino acids. CDR1 and CDR2 (germline): SGHTA, FQGNSA. Trimming took 5 bases from V and 3 from J, leaving 4 bases between them. The CDR3 bases are TGTGCCAGCAGCCCTAAAGAGACCCAGTACTTC. It translates to CASSPKETQYF.

This clone has only one observation. DNA of the CDR3: TGTGCCAGCAGCTCTTCCGGGACTAGCGGGGGTAGGGCAGATACGCAGTATTTT. Its translation is CASSSSGTSGGRADTQYF. The chain has TRBV5-6 and TRBJ2-3; 14 bases agree with TRBD2. Germline CDR1 reads SGHDT; CDR2 reads YYEEEE. This CDR3 spans 18 amino acids. The trim removed 3 bases at V and 4 bases at J, leaving 10 bases unmatched.

The chain employs TRBV5-4 and TRBJ1-3; possible D gene TRBD1, 5 bases. Germline CDR1 SGHNT, CDR2 YYREEE (reference sequence). Trimming stripped 4 bases from V and 0 bases from J, with 17 bases between. This CDR3 spans 17 amino acids. This CDR3 reads CASSRTKARASGNTIYF. CDR3 nucleotide sequence: TGTGCCAGCAGCCGGACGAAAGCCAGGGCCTCTGGAAACACCATATATTTT.

V usage is TRBV7-2 and J usage is TRBJ2-7; no clear D. The germline V gene has CDR1 SGHTA and CDR2 FQGNSA. The CDR3 has 12 residues. The ends were cut back, 0 bases at V and 6 bases at J, with 6 bases in the middle. CDR3 nucleotides: TGTGCCAGCAGCTTAGCGGTGGGCGAGCAGTACTTC. Its protein product is CASSLAVGEQYF.

This clone is a singleton in its sample. The chain uses TRBV19 and TRBJ2-1; 11 bases align to TRBD1. This CDR3 contains 16 residues. The junction had 13 bases not matched to a gene; V was cut back by 8 bases and J by 7 bases. Germline assignment: CDR1 LNHDA and CDR2 SQIVND (reference sequence). CDR3: CASSDRGRRGRNEQFF. The CDR3 coding sequence is TGTGCCAGTTCGGACAGGGGGCGCCGGGGACGAAATGAGCAGTTCTTC.

J is TRBJ2-7 and V is TRBV6-6; D is perhaps TRBD2 (6 bases). The germline V and J ends were trimmed by 2 bases and 2 bases, with 16 bases remaining between them. In germline, CDR1 is MNHNY, CDR2 SVGAGI (reference sequence). CDR3 length: 16 residues. CDR3 residues: CASSYTRGTYTYEQYF. The CDR3 region has the DNA TGTGCCAGCAGTTACACTCGGGGGACGTATACCTACGAGCAGTACTTC.

This clone was picked up one time. J is TRBJ2-2 and V is TRBV4-2; D uncertain. Germline values: CDR1 LGHNA, CDR2 YNFKEQ. V was clipped by 5 bases and J by 0 bases, with 10 bases between them. CDR3 length equals 15 residues. Here the CDR3 DNA reads TGTGCCAGCAGCAGTCTGACGGCGAACACCGGGGAGCTGTTTTTT. Translated: CASSSLTANTGELFF.

The chain recombines TRBV6-5 with TRBJ2-4; a possible D gene is TRBD1 (5 bases). The CDR3 sequence is 15 residues long. Trimming pared 5 bases from V and 7 bases from J, leaving 18 bases between. Germline lookup yields CDR1 MNHEY and CDR2 SVGAGI. Written as DNA, the CDR3 is TGTGCCAGCAGTCCCCTAGGGGATACTGGGAACATTCAGTACTTC. This encodes CASSPLGDTGNIQYF.

J is TRBJ2-3 and V is TRBV9, with D hard to call. The germline gives CDR1 SGDLS, CDR2 YYNGEE. The CDR3 has 13 amino acids. V lost 0 bases and J 10 bases, leaving 12 bases between the germline ends. CDR3 in amino acids: CASSVEERSAQYF. In nucleotides, the CDR3 is TGTGCCAGCAGCGTAGAGGAAAGGAGTGCGCAGTATTTT.

V usage is TRBV19 and J usage is TRBJ2-7; 7 bases agree with TRBD1. V was clipped by 3 bases and J by 2 bases; unmatched bases: 4. The CDR3 has 14 residues. CDR1 and CDR2 from the germline V gene are LNHDA and SQIVND (reference sequence). The CDR3 nucleotides read TGTGCCAGTAGTATCCAGACAGGGCCCTACGAGCAGTACTTC. Amino acids: CASSIQTGPYEQYF.

V is TRBV7-3 and J is TRBJ2-7, with D possibly matching TRBD1 (6 bases). CDR3 length equals 13 residues. The germline CDR1 and CDR2 sequences are SGHTA and FQGTGA. The V end was cut by 6 bases, the J end by 0 bases, with 9 bases between. CDR3 nucleotides: TGTGCCAGCAGTCCGGACAGCTCCTACGAGCAGTACTTC. This gives the protein CASSPDSSYEQYF.

The J gene is TRBJ1-2, the V gene TRBV7-9, with D possibly matching TRBD1 (6 bases). Germline V gives CDR1 SEHNR, CDR2 FQNEAQ (reference sequence). CDR3 length equals 16 residues. Trimming took 2 bases from V and 4 from J, leaving 17 bases between them. This CDR3 is CASSLSRGVSGYGYTF. The CDR3 nucleotides read TGTGCCAGCAGCTTATCGAGGGGGGTGAGCGGCTATGGCTACACCTTC.